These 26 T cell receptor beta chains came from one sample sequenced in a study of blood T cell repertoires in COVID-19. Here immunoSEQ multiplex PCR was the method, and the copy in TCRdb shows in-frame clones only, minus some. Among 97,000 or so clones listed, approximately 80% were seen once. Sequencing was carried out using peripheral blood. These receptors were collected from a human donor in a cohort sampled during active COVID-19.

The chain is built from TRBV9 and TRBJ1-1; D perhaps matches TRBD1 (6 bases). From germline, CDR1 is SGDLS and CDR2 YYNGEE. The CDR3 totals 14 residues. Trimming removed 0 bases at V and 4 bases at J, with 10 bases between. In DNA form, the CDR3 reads TGTGCCAGCAGCGTAGTGGGGGCCCGCACTGAAGCTTTCTTT. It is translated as CASSVVGARTEAFF.

The CDR3 region has the DNA TGCGCCAGCAGCTTGCGGCCGGGGGGGCCAGGCACCGGGGAGCTGTTTTTT. Amino acids: CASSLRPGGPGTGELFF. The chain joins TRBV5-1 to TRBJ2-2; TRBD2 matches 8 bases. Germline values: CDR1 SGHRS, CDR2 YFSETQ. The CDR3 runs 17 residues. The junction had 9 bases not matched to a gene; V was cut back by 1 base and J by 4 bases.

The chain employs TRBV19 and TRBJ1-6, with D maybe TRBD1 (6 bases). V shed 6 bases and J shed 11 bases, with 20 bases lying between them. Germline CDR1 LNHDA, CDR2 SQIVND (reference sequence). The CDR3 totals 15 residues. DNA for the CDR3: TGTGCCAGTAGGGTCTCGGGGGGCGGCGATCCACCCCTCCACTTT. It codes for CASRVSGGGDPPLHF.

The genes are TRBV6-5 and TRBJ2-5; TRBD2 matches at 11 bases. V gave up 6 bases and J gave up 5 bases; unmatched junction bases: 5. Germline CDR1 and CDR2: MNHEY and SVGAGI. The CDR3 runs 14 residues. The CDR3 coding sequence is TGTGCCAGCAGGCCTAGCGGGGGGTGGGAGACCCAGTACTTC. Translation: CASRPSGGWETQYF.

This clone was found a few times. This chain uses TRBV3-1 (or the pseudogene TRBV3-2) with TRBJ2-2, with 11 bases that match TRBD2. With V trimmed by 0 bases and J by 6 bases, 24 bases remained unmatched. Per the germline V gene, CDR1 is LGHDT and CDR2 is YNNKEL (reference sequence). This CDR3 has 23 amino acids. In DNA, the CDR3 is TGTGCCAGCAGCCAAGATATACTAGCGGGGGTCCGGGAGGGCATCATAACGGCCGGGGAGCTGTTTTTT. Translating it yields CASSQDILAGVREGIITAGELFF.

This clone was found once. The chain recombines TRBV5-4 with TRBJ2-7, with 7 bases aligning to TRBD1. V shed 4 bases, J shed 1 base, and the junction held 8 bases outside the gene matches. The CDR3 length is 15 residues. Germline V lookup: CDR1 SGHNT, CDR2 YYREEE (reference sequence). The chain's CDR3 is CASSQPDRPSYEQYF. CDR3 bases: TGTGCCAGCAGCCAACCGGACAGGCCGTCCTACGAGCAGTACTTC.

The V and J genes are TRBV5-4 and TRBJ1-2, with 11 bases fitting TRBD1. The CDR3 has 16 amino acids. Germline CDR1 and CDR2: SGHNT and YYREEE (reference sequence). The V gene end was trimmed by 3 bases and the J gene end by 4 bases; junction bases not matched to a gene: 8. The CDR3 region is CASSSADRGPGYGYTF. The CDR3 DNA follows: TGTGCCAGCAGCTCCGCGGACAGGGGGCCAGGCTATGGCTACACCTTC.

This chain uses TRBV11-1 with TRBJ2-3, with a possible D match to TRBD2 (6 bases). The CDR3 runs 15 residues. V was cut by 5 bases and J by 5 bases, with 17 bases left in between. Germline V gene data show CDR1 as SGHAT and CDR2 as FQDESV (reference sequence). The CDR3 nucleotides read TGTGCCAGCAGCGCCCCAGGTCTGGGGGGAGATACGCAGTATTTT. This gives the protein CASSAPGLGGDTQYF.

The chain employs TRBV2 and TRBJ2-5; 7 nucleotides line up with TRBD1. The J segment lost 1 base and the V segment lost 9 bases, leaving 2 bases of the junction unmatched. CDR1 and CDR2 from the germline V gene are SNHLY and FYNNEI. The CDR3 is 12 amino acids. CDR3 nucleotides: TGTGCCAGTGGGACAGCCCAAGAGACCCAGTACTTC. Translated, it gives CASGTAQETQYF.

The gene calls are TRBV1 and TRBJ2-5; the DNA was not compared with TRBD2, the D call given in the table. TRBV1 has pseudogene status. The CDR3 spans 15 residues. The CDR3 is CTSSQDLGGKKTQYF. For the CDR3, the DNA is TGCACCAGCAGCCAAGATTTGGGGGGAAAGAAGACCCAGTACTTC.

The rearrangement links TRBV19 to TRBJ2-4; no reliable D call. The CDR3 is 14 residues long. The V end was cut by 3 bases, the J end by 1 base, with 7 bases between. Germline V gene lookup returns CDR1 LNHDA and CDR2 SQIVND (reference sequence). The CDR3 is CASSINEAKNIQYF. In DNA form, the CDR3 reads TGTGCCAGTAGTATTAATGAGGCCAAAAACATTCAGTACTTC. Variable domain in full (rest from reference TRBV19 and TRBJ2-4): DGGITQSPKYLFRKEGQNVTLSCEQNLNHDAMYWYRQDPGQGLRLIYYSQIVNDFQKGDIAEGYSVSREKKESFPLTVTSAQKNPTAFYLCASSINEAKNIQYFGAGTRLSVL.

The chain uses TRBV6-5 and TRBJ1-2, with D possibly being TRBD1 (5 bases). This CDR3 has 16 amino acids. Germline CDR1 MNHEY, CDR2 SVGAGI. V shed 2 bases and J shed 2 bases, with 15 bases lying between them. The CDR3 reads CASSYRNARGNYGYTF. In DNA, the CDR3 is TGTGCCAGCAGTTACAGGAACGCCCGGGGGAACTATGGCTACACCTTC.

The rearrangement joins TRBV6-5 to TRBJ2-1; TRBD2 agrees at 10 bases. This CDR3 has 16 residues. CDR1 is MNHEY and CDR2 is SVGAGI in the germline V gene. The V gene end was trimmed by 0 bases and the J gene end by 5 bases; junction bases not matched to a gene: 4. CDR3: CASSYSGTSGDNEQFF. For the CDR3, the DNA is TGTGCCAGCAGTTACTCTGGTACTAGCGGGGACAATGAGCAGTTCTTC.

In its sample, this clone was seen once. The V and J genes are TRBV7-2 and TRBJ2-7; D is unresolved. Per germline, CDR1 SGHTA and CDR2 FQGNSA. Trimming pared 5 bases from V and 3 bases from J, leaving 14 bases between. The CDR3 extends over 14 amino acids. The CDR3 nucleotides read TGTGCCAGCAGCCCAGTGACTGCTGACTACGAGCAGTACTTC. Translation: CASSPVTADYEQYF.

The CDR3 sequence is CASSPPGQGEETQYF. Written as DNA, the CDR3 is TGTGCCAGCTCACCACCGGGACAGGGGGAAGAGACCCAGTACTTC. The chain combines TRBV18 with TRBJ2-5; 11 bases match TRBD1. There are 15 residues in the CDR3. The V segment lost 0 bases and the J segment 3 bases; nucleotides outside the gene matches: 0. The germline V gene has CDR1 KGHSH and CDR2 LQKENI.

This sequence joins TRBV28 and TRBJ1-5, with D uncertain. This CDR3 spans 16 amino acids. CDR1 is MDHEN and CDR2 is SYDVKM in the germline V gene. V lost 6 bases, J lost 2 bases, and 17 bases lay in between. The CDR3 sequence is CASSAGDIRGNQPQHF. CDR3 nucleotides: TGTGCCAGCAGCGCCGGGGATATCCGAGGCAATCAGCCCCAGCATTTT.

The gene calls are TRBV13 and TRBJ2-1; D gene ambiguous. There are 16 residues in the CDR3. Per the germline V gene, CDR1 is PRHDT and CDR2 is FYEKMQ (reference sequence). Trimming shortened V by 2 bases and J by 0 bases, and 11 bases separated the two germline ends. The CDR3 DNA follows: TGTGCCAGCAGCTTACTTGGTACCAGCTCCTACAATGAGCAGTTCTTC. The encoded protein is CASSLLGTSSYNEQFF.

CDR3 region: CASSQHPGPYEQYF. Here the CDR3 DNA reads TGCGCCAGCAGCCAGCACCCTGGGCCCTACGAGCAGTACTTC. This chain connects TRBV4-3 to TRBJ2-7; D remains ambiguous. The CDR3 sequence is 14 residues long. Germline CDR1 LGHNA, CDR2 YSLEER. The V gene lost 3 bases and the J gene lost 2 bases, with 11 bases spanning the gap.

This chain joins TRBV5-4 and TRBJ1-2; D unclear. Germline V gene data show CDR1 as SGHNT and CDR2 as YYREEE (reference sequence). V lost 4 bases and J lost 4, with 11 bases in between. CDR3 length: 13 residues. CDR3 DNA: TGTGCCAGCAGCCGAGACGGAGGCTATGGCTACACCTTC. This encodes CASSRDGGYGYTF.

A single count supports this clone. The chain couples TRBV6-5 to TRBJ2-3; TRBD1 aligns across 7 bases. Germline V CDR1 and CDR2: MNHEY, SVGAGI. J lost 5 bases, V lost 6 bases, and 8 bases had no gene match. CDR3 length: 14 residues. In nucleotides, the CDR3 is TGTGCCAGCAGAACAGGGGACAATTTAGATACGCAGTATTTT. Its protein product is CASRTGDNLDTQYF.

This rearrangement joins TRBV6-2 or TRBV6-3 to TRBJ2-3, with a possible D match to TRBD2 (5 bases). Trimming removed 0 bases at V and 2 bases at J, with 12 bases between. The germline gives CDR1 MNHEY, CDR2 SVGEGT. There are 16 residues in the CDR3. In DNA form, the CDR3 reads TGTGCCAGCAGTTACTCTGCGGGCTCGTTCACAGATACGCAGTATTTT. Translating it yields CASSYSAGSFTDTQYF.

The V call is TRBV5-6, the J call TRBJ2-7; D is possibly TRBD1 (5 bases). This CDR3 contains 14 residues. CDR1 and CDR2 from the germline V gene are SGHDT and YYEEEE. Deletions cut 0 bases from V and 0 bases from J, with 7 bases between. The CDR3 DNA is TGTGCCAGCAGCTTGGAGGGGATCTCCTACGAGCAGTACTTC. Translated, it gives CASSLEGISYEQYF. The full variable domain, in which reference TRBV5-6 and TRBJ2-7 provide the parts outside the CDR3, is DAGVTQSPTHLIKTRGQQVTLRCSPKSGHDTVSWYQQALGQGPQFIFQYYEEEERQRGNFPDRFSGHQFPNYSSELNVNALLLGDSALYLCASSLEGISYEQYFGPGTRLTVT.

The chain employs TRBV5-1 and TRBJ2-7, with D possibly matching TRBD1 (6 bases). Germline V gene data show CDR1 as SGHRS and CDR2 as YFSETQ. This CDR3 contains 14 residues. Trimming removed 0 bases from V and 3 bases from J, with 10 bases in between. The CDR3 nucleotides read TGCGCCAGCAGCTTGGCTGGGGGCAACTACGAGCAGTACTTC. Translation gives CASSLAGGNYEQYF.

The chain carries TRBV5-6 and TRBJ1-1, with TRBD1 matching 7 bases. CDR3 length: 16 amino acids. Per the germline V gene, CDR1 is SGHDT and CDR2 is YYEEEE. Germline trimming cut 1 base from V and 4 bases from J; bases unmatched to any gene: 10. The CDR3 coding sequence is TGTGCCAGCAGCTTGCTCGGCAGGGGGGCAGTCACTGAAGCTTTCTTT. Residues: CASSLLGRGAVTEAFF.

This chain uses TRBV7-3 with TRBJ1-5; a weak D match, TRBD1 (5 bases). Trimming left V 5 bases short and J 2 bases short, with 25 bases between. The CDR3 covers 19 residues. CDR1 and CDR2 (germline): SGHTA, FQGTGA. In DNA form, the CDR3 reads TGTGCCAGCAGCCCCCTACCGGGACTCCTTTTGTCTTGCAATCAGCCCCAGCATTTT. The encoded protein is CASSPLPGLLLSCNQPQHF.

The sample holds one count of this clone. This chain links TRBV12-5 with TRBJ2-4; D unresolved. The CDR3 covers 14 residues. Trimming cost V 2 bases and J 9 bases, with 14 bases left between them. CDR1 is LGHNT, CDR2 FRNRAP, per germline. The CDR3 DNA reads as TGTGCTAGTGGTTTGTTACCCTCTAGGAGCATTCAGTACTTC. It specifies CASGLLPSRSIQYF.